The 8 T cell receptor beta chains listed next were all sequenced from one sample in a study of OX40 agonist ivuxolimab in advanced cancers. Method: immunoSEQ multiplex PCR; TCRdb's copy keeps in-frame clones and lacks some. This sample has over 50,000 clones, with approximately 82% found just once. The material sequenced was CD4+ or CD8+ T cells sorted from blood, taken in a trial of the OX40 agonist ivuxolimab. The receptors shown here come from an adult with an advanced solid tumor such as melanoma, head and neck, liver or kidney cancer.

CDR3 amino acids: CASSPRDQETQYF. The CDR3 DNA is TGTGCCAGCTCACCAAGGGACCAAGAGACCCAGTACTTC. This chain connects TRBV18 to TRBJ2-5; no firm D call. The ends were cut back, 2 bases at V and 0 bases at J, with 4 bases in the middle. The CDR3 length is 13 residues. From germline, CDR1 is KGHSH and CDR2 LQKENI.

The gene calls are TRBV15 and TRBJ2-1; D gene uncertain. Looked up from germline, CDR1 is LNHNV and CDR2 is YYDKDF (reference sequence). The CDR3 has 17 amino acids. Trimming cost V 0 bases and J 6 bases, with 18 bases left between them. CDR3 coding DNA: TGTGCCACCAGCAGAGATCCGCCGGGCAGCTGGGTCAATGAGCAGTTCTTC. Its translation: CATSRDPPGSWVNEQFF.

The CDR3 sequence: CASQSWGPLLNSPLHF. CDR3 in DNA: TGTGCCTCACAATCCTGGGGTCCTCTGTTGAATTCACCCCTCCACTTT. This rearrangement joins TRBV30 to TRBJ1-6; D is undetermined. Germline V gene sequence: CDR1 GTSNPN, CDR2 SVGIG (reference sequence). V lost 7 bases to trimming and J lost 7 bases, with 23 bases between them. The CDR3 has 16 residues.

The chain recombines TRBV5-1 with TRBJ2-5, with TRBD1 identical over 9 bases. TRBJ2-7 matches the DNA end more closely, so the J call is doubtful. The germline V gene has CDR1 SGHRS and CDR2 YFSETQ. This CDR3 region has 15 residues. The DNA for the CDR3 is TGCGCCAGCAGCTCTACAGGGGGCGCTTACTACGAGCAGTACTTC. Amino acid sequence: CASSSTGGAYYEQYF.

CDR3 in DNA: TGTGCCAGCAGAAACCTCCAAGGGGGCTCATACTCTGGGGCCAACGTCCTGACTTTC. Protein: CASRNLQGGSYSGANVLTF. The chain employs TRBV28 and TRBJ2-6; TRBD1 agrees at 7 bases. Germline-derived CDR1 and CDR2 are MDHEN and SYDVKM. The CDR3 has 19 amino acids. V trimming: 6 bases; J trimming: 0 bases; junction bases outside the gene matches: 14.

V and J are TRBV30 and TRBJ2-7; D uncertain. CDR1 GTSNPN and CDR2 SVGIG come from the germline V gene (reference sequence). The V end was cut by 7 bases, the J end by 3 bases, with 13 bases between. This CDR3 has 12 residues. CDR3 residues: CASRTEDYEQYF. DNA for the CDR3: TGTGCCTCCAGGACCGAAGACTACGAGCAGTACTTC. The full variable domain, completed using reference TRBV30 and TRBJ2-7, is SQTIHQWPATLVQPVGSPLSLECTVEGTSNPNLYWYRQAAGRGLQLLFYSVGIGQISSEVPQNLSASRPQDRQFILSSKKLLLSDSGFYLCASRTEDYEQYFGPGTRLTVT.

The chain uses TRBV4-2 and TRBJ2-7, with D maybe TRBD2 (6 bases). This CDR3 is 15 amino acids long. Germline V lookup: CDR1 LGHNA, CDR2 YNFKEQ. V shed 4 bases and J shed 7 bases, with 20 bases lying between them. CDR3 DNA: TGTGCCAGCAGCCTAGGGAGGAGCGACTCTCTGGAGCAGTACTTC. Protein: CASSLGRSDSLEQYF.

This chain connects TRBV29-1 to TRBJ1-6; 7 positions agree with TRBD1. Germline-derived CDR1 and CDR2 are SQVTM and ANQGSEA. V trimming: 1 base; J trimming: 7 bases; junction bases outside the gene matches: 7. CDR3 length equals 15 residues. The CDR3 protein is CSVEVTGARNSPLHF. CDR3 DNA: TGCAGCGTTGAAGTCACAGGGGCGAGGAATTCACCCCTCCACTTT.